Listed below are T cell receptor beta chains from one sample, sequenced in a study of beta chain features in type 1 diabetes. This table comes from immunoSEQ multiplex PCR, and its TCRdb copy is limited to in-frame clones, with some not included. The sample carries 680,000 or so clones, about 14% recorded once. The sequenced material came from naive CD4+ T cells from blood. The receptors stem from a man aged 18 to 29 in good health. The CDR3 runs from the conserved cysteine through the conserved F or W. D genes are given only for firm matches. Size is stated for part of the rows, as once, few or many counts, or as a class when the clone is expanded.

cdr3_aa cdr3_nt cdr3_length clone_size j_call v_call d_call
CASSLAGTGKGEQFF TGTGCCAGCAGCTTAGCCGGGACAGGGAAGGGTGAGCAGTTCTTC 15 few TRBJ2-1 TRBV5-4 TRBD1
CASSRREGNEQFF TGTGCCAGCTCACGTCGGGAAGGCAATGAGCAGTTCTTC 13 - TRBJ2-1 TRBV18 -
CASSLDLGSRSGANVLTF TGTGCCAGCAGCTTAGATCTGGGCAGCCGCTCTGGGGCCAACGTCCTGACTTTC 18 - TRBJ2-6 TRBV11-2 -
CASRVAGSYGYTF TGTGCCAGCAGAGTGGCGGGGAGCTATGGCTACACCTTC 13 - TRBJ1-2 TRBV6-1 -
CASSVAGTGGGNTEAFF TGTGCCAGCAGCGTCGCCGGAACAGGGGGCGGGAACACTGAAGCTTTCTTT 17 - TRBJ1-1 TRBV7-2 TRBD1
CASSLSSWTATTYEQYF TGTGCCAGCAGTTTATCTTCTTGGACGGCGACAACCTACGAGCAGTACTTC 17 - TRBJ2-7 TRBV27 -
CASSSYRGPGANVLTF TGCGCCAGCAGCTCCTACAGGGGGCCTGGGGCCAACGTCCTGACTTTC 16 - TRBJ2-6 TRBV5-1 TRBD1
CASSPPNPPSYNEQFF TGTGCCAGCTCACCACCGAACCCTCCTAGCTACAATGAGCAGTTCTTC 16 - TRBJ2-1 TRBV18 -
CASSFNGLAKNEQFF TGTGCCAGCAGCTTTAACGGACTAGCAAAAAATGAGCAGTTCTTC 15 - TRBJ2-1 TRBV28 TRBD2
CASSESGNTQYF TGTGCCAGCAGTGAGTCCGGTAATACCCAGTACTTC 12 - TRBJ2-5 TRBV2 -
CASSSNGGRVSVYGYTF TGTGCCAGCAGCTCCAATGGTGGGCGAGTCTCGGTCTATGGCTACACCTTC 17 few TRBJ1-2 TRBV7-3 -
CASSPTAYNEQFF TGCGCCAGCAGCCCGACAGCTTACAATGAGCAGTTCTTC 13 few TRBJ2-1 TRBV5-1 -
CASSQVGGNDEKLFF TGTGCCAGCAGCCAAGTCGGGGGTAACGACGAAAAACTGTTTTTT 15 few TRBJ1-4 TRBV4-2 -
CASSPRPGTGGRNYGYTF TGTGCCAGCAGTCCAAGACCCGGGACAGGGGGCCGCAACTATGGCTACACCTTC 18 few TRBJ1-2 TRBV7-2 TRBD1
CASSLDPGNYAAYDF TGTGCCAGCAGCCTCGATCCCGGGAACTATGCCGCATACGATTTT 15 few TRBJ2-3 TRBV7-6 -
CATSRPRGWAPSYNEQFF TGTGCCACCAGCAGGCCTCGTGGGTGGGCCCCCTCCTACAATGAGCAGTTCTTC 18 few TRBJ2-1 TRBV15 -
CASSAQGGYGYTF TGTGCCAGCAGCGCACAGGGGGGATACGGCTACACCTTC 13 - TRBJ1-2 TRBV7-3 TRBD1
CASSPLGGYTF TGTGCCAGCAGCCCGTTGGGAGGCTACACCTTC 11 few TRBJ1-2 TRBV28 -
CASSQDQSNQPQHF TGTGCCAGCAGCCAAGATCAGAGCAATCAGCCCCAGCATTTT 14 - TRBJ1-5 TRBV4-2 -
CASSLDYSGRSTAGELFF TGCGCCAGCAGCTTGGATTATAGCGGGAGGTCAACTGCCGGGGAGCTGTTTTTT 18 few TRBJ2-2 TRBV5-1 TRBD2
CASSRRLAHNEQFF TGTGCCAGCAGCCGCCGACTAGCACACAATGAGCAGTTCTTC 14 few TRBJ2-1 TRBV6-5 TRBD2